The TCR beta chain described here comes from a study of OX40 agonist ivuxolimab in advanced cancers. Overall study context: Checkpoint inhibitors had been given previously to over 30% of patients. Study results and caveats: The CD4+ and CD8+ T cells in the blood had expanded clonally by week 6 at 0.1 to 3.0 mg/kg. Relative to CD4+, CD8+ T cells held more expanded clones on average.

Only in-frame clones appear in the TCRdb table, and some are missing; sequencing was by immunoSEQ multiplex PCR. The profile covers around 62,000 clones, with about nine tenths appearing a single time and around an eighth taken by the ten largest. A note on this clone: Its target is unknown.

Germline V lookup: CDR1 MDHEN, CDR2 SYDVKM. Trimming shortened V by 5 bases and J by 0 bases, and 15 bases separated the two germline ends. The CDR3 has 16 residues. J is TRBJ2-3 and V is TRBV28; tentatively, D is TRBD1 or TRBD2 (5 bases each). This specimen was CD4+ or CD8+ T cells sorted from blood, taken in a trial of the OX40 agonist ivuxolimab. The TCR comes from an adult with an advanced solid tumor such as melanoma, head and neck, liver or kidney cancer. The CDR3, as DNA: TGTGCCAGCAGTCCGACCCGGGACGGAAGCACAGATACGCAGTATTTT. Protein product: CASSPTRDGSTDTQYF.